Sequencing of this T cell receptor beta chain was carried out in a study of blood T cell repertoires in COVID-19. Study information: Nucleic acid was either cDNA or gDNA, and it came from T cells, B-cell-depleted T cells, or PBMCs.

TCRdb's copy holds only in-frame clones and misses some; the assay was immunoSEQ multiplex PCR. The profile shows approximately 180,000 clones, over 75% of them singletons. Trimming took off 4 bases at V and 8 bases at J, with 23 bases between the two ends. The CDR3 is 17 amino acids. The germline V gene has CDR1 MDHEN and CDR2 SYDVKM. This chain joins TRBV28 and TRBJ1-4; a weak D match, TRBD1 (6 bases). Material: peripheral blood. The TCR was taken from a person aged 70 to 85 with COVID-19, enrolled during active disease. The CDR3 loop is CASSSNPGTTKGEKLFF. As DNA, the CDR3 is TGTGCCAGCAGTTCAAACCCCGGGACAACCAAAGGGGAAAAACTGTTTTTT.